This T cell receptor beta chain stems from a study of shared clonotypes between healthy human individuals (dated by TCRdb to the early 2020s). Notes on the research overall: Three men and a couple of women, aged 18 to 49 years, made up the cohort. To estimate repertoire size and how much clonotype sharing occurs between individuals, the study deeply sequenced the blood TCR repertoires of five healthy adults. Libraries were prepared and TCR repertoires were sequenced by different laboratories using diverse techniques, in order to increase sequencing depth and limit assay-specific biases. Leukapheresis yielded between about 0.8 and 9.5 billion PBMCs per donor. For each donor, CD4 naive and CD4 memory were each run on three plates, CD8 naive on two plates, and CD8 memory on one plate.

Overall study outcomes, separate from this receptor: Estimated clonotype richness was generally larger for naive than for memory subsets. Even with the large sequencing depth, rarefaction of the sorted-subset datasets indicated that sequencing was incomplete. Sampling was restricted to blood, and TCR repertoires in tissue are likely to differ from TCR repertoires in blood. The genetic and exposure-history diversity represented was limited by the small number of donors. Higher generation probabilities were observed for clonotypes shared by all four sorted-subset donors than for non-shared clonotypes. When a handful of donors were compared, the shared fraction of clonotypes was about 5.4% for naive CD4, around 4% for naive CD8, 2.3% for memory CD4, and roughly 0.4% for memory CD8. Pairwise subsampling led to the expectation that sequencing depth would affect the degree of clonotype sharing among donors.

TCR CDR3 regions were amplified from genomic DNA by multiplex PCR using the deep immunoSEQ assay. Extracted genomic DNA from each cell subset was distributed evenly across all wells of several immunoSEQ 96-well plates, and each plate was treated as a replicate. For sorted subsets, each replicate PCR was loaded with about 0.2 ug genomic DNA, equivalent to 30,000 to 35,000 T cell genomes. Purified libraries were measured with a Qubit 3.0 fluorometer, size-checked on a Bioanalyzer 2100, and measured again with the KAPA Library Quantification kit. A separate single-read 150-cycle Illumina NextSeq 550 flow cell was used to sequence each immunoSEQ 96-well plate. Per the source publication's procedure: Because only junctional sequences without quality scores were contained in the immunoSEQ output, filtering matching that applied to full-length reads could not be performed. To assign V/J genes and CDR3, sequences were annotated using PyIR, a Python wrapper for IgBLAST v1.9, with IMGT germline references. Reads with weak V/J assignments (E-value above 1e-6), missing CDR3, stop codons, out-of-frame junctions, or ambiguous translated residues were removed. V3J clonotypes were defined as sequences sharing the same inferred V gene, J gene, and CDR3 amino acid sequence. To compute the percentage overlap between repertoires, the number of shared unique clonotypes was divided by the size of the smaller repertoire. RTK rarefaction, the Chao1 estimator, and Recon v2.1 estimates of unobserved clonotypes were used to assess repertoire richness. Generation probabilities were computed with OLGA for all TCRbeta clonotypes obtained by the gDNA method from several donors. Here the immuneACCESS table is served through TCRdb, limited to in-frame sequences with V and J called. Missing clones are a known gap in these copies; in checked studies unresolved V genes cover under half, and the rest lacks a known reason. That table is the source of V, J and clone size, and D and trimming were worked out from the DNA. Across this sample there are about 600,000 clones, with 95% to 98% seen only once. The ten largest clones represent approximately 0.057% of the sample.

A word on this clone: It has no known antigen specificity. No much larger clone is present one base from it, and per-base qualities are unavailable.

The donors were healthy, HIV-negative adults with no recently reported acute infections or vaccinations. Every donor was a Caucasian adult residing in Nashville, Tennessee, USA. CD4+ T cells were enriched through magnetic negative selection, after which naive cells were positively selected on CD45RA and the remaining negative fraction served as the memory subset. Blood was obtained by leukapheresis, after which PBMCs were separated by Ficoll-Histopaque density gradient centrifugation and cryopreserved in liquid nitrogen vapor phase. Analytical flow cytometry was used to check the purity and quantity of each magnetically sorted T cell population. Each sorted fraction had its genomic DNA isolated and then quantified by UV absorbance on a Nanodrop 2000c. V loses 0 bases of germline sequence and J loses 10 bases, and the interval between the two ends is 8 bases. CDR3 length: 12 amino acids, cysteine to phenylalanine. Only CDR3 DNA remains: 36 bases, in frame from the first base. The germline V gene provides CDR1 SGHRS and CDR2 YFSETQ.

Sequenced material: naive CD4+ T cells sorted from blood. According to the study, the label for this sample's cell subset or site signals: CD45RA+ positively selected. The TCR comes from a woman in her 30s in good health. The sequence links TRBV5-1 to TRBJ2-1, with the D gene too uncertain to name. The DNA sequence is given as TGCGCCAGCAGCTTGGAAGCATACGAGCAGTTCTTC. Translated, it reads CASSLEAYEQFF.